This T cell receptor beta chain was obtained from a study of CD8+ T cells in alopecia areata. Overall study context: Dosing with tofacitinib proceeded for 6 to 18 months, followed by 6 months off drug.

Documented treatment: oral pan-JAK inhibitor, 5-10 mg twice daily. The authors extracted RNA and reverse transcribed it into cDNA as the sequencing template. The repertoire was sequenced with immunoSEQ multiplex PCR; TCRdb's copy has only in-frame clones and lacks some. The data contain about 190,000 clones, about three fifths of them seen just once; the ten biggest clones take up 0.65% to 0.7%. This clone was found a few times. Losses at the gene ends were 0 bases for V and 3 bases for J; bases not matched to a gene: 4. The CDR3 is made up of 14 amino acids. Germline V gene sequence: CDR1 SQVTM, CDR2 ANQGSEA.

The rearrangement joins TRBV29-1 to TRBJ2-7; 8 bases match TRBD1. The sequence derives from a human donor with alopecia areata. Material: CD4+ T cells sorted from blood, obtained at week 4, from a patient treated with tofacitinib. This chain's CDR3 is CSVEDRGRGYEQYF. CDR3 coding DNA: TGCAGCGTTGAAGACAGGGGGCGCGGCTACGAGCAGTACTTC.